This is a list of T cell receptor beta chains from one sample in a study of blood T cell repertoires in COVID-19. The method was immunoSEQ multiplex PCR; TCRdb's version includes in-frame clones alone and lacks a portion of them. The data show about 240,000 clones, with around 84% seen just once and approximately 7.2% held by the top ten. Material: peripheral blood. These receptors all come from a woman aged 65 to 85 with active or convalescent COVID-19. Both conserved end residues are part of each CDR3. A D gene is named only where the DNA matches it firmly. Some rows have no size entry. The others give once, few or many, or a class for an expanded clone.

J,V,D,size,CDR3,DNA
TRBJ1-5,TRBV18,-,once,CASSLRGGNQPQHF,TGTGCCAGCTCACTCCGGGGAGGCAATCAGCCCCAGCATTTT
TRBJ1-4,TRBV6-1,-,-,CASSEGLALGRQLFF,TGTGCCAGCAGTGAAGGCCTAGCGCTGGGTAGGCAACTGTTTTTT
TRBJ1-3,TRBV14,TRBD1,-,CASSDRGASGNTIYF,TGTGCCAGCAGCGACAGGGGGGCCTCTGGAAACACCATATATTTT
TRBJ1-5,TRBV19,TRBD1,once,CASSWTGNQPQHF,TGTGCCAGTAGCTGGACAGGGAACCAGCCCCAGCATTTT
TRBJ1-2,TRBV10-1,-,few,CASSDNRVPRGYTF,TGCGCCAGTTCAGATAACAGGGTCCCTCGGGGCTACACCTTC
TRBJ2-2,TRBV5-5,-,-,CASKFEGRFLMDTGELFF,TGTGCCAGCAAATTCGAAGGCAGGTTTTTGATGGACACCGGGGAGCTGTTTTTT
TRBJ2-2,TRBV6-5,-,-,CASSPAEAGELFF,TGTGCCAGCAGCCCCGCAGAGGCCGGGGAGCTGTTTTTT
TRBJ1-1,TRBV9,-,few,CASSVGNSGEAFF,TGTGCCAGCAGCGTAGGTAATTCGGGTGAAGCTTTCTTT
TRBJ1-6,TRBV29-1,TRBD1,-,CSVRTGGNSPLHF,TGCAGCGTCAGGACAGGGGGTAATTCACCCCTCCACTTT
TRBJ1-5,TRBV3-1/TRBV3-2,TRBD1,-,CASSLQTGGQPQHF,TGTGCCAGCAGCCTCCAAACAGGGGGTCAGCCCCAGCATTTT
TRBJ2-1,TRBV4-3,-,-,CASSQEGGASEQFF,TGCGCCAGCAGCCAAGAGGGGGGGGCGTCTGAGCAGTTCTTC
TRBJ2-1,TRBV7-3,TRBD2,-,CASSPQRGRNEQFF,TGTGCCAGCAGCCCCCAGCGGGGACGGAATGAGCAGTTCTTC
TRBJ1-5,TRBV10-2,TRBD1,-,CASVTGPNQPQHF,TGCGCCAGTGTGACAGGGCCCAATCAGCCCCAGCATTTT
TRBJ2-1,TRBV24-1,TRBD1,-,CATSGTRDRGLNEQFF,TGTGCCACCAGTGGTACCAGGGACAGGGGGCTCAATGAGCAGTTCTTC
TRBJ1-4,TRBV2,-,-,CASSASRVGEKLFF,TGTGCCAGCAGTGCATCCAGGGTTGGTGAAAAACTGTTTTTT
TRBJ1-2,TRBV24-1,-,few,CATSDPRDGYTF,TGTGCCACCAGTGACCCCAGGGATGGCTACACCTTC
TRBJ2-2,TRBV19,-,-,CASSIRGGSGTGELFF,TGTGCCAGTAGTATACGTGGTGGATCGGGCACCGGGGAGCTGTTTTTT
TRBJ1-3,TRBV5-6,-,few,CASSTDLGGNTIYF,TGTGCCAGCAGCACCGATTTGGGCGGAAACACCATATATTTT
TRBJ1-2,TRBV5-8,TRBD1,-,CASSLTGGDPGYGYTF,TGTGCCAGCAGCTTGACAGGGGGCGACCCTGGGTATGGCTACACCTTC
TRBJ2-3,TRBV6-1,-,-,CASSDRELTDTQYF,TGTGCCAGCAGTGACCGGGAACTCACAGATACGCAGTATTTT
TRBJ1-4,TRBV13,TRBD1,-,CASSLGLPGQGNEKLFF,TGTGCCAGCAGCTTGGGGCTCCCGGGACAGGGGAATGAAAAACTGTTTTTT
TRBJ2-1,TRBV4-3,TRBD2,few,CASSQDAGGYRHNEQFF,TGCGCCAGCAGCCAAGATGCGGGGGGGTATCGACACAATGAGCAGTTCTTC
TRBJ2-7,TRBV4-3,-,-,CASSQGARFTGEQYF,TGCGCCAGCAGCCAAGGTGCCAGATTTACGGGCGAGCAGTACTTC
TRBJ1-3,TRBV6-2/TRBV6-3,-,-,CASSYGGSSGNTIYF,TGTGCCAGCAGTTATGGAGGAAGCTCTGGAAACACCATATATTTT
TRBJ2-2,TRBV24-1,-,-,CATGSASAVTGELFF,TGTGCCACCGGCTCGGCGTCGGCGGTGACCGGGGAGCTGTTTTTT
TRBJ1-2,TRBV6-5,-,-,CASTVRGGGYTF,TGTGCCAGCACGGTACGGGGGGGAGGCTACACCTTC
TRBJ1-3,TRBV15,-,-,CATSRGGSGGNTIYF,TGTGCCACCAGCAGAGGAGGGTCGGGAGGAAACACCATATATTTT
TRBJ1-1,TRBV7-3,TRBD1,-,CASSEDRGRAEAFF,TGTGCCAGCAGCGAAGACAGGGGGAGAGCTGAAGCTTTCTTT
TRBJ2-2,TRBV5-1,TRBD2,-,CASSPTSKVGELFF,TGCGCCAGCAGCCCGACTAGCAAAGTCGGGGAGCTGTTTTTT
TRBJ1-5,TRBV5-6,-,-,CASRVGANQPQHF,TGTGCCAGCAGGGTGGGGGCGAACCAGCCCCAGCATTTT
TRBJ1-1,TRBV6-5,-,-,CASSWVAGGEAFF,TGTGCCAGCAGTTGGGTAGCCGGGGGTGAAGCTTTCTTT
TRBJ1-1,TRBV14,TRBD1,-,CASRRNEQGLAEAFF,TGTGCCAGCAGGCGAAACGAACAGGGGCTTGCTGAAGCTTTCTTT
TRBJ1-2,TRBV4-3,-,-,CASSQDIESWGGYGYTF,TGCGCCAGCAGCCAAGATATAGAATCGTGGGGGGGCTATGGCTACACCTTC
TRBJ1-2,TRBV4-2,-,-,CASSLQGSNYGYTF,TGTGCCAGCAGTCTTCAGGGATCCAACTATGGCTACACCTTC
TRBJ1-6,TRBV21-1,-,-,CASSLSSPGGNSPLHF,TGTGCCAGCAGCCTCTCTTCCCCCGGAGGAAATTCACCCCTCCACTTT
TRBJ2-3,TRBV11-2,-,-,CASSLDGTSTDTQYF,TGTGCCAGCAGCTTAGACGGTACTAGCACAGATACGCAGTATTTT
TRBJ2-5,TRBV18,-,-,CASSPLEMQTQYF,TGTGCCAGCTCACCGCTCGAGATGCAGACCCAGTACTTC
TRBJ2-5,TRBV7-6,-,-,CASSTGETQYF,TGTGCCAGCAGCACAGGGGAGACCCAGTACTTC
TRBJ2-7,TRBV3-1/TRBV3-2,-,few,CASSQERWVSGACWGQYF,TGTGCCAGCAGCCAAGAGAGGTGGGTTTCAGGGGCTTGTTGGGGGCAGTACTTC
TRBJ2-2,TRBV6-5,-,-,CASSSGQKRTGELFF,TGTGCCAGCAGTTCCGGACAGAAAAGGACCGGGGAGCTGTTTTTT